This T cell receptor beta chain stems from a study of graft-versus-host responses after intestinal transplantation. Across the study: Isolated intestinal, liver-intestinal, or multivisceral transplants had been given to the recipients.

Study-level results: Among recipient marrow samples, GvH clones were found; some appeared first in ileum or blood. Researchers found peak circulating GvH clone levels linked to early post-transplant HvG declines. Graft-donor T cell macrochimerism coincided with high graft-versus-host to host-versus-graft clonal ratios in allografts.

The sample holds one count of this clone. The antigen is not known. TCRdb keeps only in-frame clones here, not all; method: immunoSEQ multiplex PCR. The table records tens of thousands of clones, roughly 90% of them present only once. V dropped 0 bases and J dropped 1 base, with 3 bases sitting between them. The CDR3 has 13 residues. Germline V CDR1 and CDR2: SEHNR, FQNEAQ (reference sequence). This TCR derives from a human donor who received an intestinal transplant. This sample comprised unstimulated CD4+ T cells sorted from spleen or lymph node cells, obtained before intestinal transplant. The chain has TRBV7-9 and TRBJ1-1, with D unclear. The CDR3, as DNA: TGTGCCAGCAGCTTAGCCGGGAACACTGAAGCTTTCTTT. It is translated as CASSLAGNTEAFF.